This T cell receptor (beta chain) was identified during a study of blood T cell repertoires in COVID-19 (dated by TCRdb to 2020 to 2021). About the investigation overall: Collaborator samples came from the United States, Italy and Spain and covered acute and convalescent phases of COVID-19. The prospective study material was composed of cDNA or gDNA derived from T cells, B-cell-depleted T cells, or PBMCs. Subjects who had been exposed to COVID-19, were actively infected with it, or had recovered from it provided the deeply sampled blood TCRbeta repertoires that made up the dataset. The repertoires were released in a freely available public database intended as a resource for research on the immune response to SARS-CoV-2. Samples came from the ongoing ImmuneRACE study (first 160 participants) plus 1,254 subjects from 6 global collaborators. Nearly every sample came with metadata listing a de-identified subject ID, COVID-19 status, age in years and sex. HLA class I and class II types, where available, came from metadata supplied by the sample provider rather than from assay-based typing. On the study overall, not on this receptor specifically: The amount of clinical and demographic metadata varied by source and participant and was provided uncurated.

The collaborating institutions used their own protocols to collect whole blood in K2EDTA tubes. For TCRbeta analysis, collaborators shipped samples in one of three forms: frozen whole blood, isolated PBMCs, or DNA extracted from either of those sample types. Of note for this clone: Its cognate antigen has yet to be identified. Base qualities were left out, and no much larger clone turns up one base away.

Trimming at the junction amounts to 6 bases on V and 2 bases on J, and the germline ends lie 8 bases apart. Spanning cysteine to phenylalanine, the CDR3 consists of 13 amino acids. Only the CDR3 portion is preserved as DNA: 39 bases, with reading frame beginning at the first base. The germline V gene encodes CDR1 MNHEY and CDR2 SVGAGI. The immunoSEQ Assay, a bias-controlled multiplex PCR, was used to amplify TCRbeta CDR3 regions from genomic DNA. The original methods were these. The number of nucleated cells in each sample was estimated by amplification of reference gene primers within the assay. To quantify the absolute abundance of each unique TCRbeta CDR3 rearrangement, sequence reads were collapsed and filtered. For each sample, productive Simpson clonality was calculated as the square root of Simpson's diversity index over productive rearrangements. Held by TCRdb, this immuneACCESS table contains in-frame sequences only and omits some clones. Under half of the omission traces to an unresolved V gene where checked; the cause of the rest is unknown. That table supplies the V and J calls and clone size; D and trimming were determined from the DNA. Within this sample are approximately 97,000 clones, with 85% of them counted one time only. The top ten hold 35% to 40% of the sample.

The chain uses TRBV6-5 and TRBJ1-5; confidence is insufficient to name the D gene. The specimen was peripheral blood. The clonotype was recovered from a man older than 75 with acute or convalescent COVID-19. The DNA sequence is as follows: TGTGCCAGCAGGGAGGGCGGCAATCAGCCCCAGCATTTT. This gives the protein CASREGGNQPQHF.